This T cell receptor (beta chain) was identified in a study of T cells in Graves' hyperthyroidism and ophthalmopathy. General study points: Most thyroid clonotypes expanded above 0.001 appeared in blood too.

CDR3 length: 16 residues. Germline loops: CDR1 SGHAT, CDR2 FQNNGV. With V trimmed by 0 bases and J by 9 bases, 8 bases remained unmatched. A remark on this clonotype: Its matching antigen is unknown.

RNA transcripts gave rise to amplified TCR beta CDR3 regions. The TCR CDR3 was amplified in a first-round RT-PCR using the HTBI primer set. TCRdb re-called the multiplex PCR reads through MiXCR, storing one row per CDR3 protein. The table lists roughly 630,000 distinct CDR3 sequences, 15% to 19% of them singletons. This receptor was identified in a woman under 40 with Graves' hyperthyroidism. The sample comprised blood. The rearrangement links TRBV11-2 to TRBJ2-1, with TRBD2 matching 10 bases. The CDR3 DNA sequence: TGTGCCAGCAGCTTAGAGCTAGCGGGAGAGTATTGTGAGCAGTTCTTC. This sequence encodes CASSLELAGEYCEQFF. Full variable domain (rest looked up from reference TRBV11-2 and TRBJ2-1): EAGVAQSPRYKIIEKRQSVAFWCNPISGHATLYWYQQILGQGPKLLIQFQNNGVVDDSQLPKDRFSAERLKGVDSTLKIQPAKLEDSAVYLCASSLELAGEYCEQFFGPGTRLTVL.